The clone carrying this T cell receptor (beta chain) was picked up one time. Here immunoSEQ multiplex PCR was the method, and the copy in TCRdb shows in-frame clones only, minus some. The sample holds around 600,000 clones, roughly 98% seen once. CD45RO-negative CD8 cells positively selected for CCR7 made up the naive population, which excluded terminally differentiated effector memory CD45RA+ cells. This sample was taken from a study of shared clonotypes between healthy human individuals. This CDR3 comprises 14 residues. V lost 2 bases, J lost 4 bases, and 12 bases lay in between. Germline CDR1 and CDR2: MNHEY and SMNVEV (reference sequence).

Source material: naive CD8+ T cells sorted from blood. The sequence was obtained from a man aged 25 to 40 in good health. The chain has TRBV27 and TRBJ2-7; the D gene is possibly TRBD1 (5 bases). The chain's CDR3 is CASSLIGQSYEQYF. The CDR3 region has the DNA TGTGCCAGCAGTTTAATTGGACAATCGTACGAGCAGTACTTC.